What follows is one T cell receptor (beta chain) and its context. Germline V gene sequence: CDR1 MDHEN, CDR2 SYDVKM. The CDR3 runs to 11 residues. Trimming shortened V by 3 bases and J by 6 bases, and 5 bases separated the two germline ends. This sample is drawn from a study of cytomegalovirus exposure and HLA in healthy donors. Primers included in the PCR were 60 Vbeta and 13 Jbeta primers. Libraries were prepared by immunoSEQ multiplex PCR; TCRdb keeps only in-frame clonotypes and omits some of them. The top ten hold more than 1.5% of the sample, which has 110,000 to 150,000 clones, almost 85% seen once.

This clonotype was obtained from a middle-aged woman in good health and CMV-seronegative. The chain carries TRBV28 and TRBJ1-1; D is ambiguous. Sequencing was done on a sample of PBMCs. The CDR3 region is CASSLRAEAFF. The DNA of the CDR3 is TGTGCCAGCAGTTTGAGGGCTGAAGCTTTCTTT.